The T cell receptor (beta chain) described here comes from a study of shared clonotypes between healthy human individuals. Overall study results and limits: Though the depth was large, rarefaction showed that sorted-subset sequencing was incomplete. Sampling covered nothing but blood. Tissue TCR repertoires likely differ from those found in blood.

As to this clone: What it binds is not known.

Trimming removed 3 bases at V and 3 bases at J, with 13 bases between. The germline V gene has CDR1 SGHRS and CDR2 YFSETQ. The CDR3 runs 14 residues. Sequencing used immunoSEQ multiplex PCR; TCRdb keeps in-frame clones, though not all of them. Of hundreds of thousands of clones listed, approximately 97% are singletons. Sequenced input: naive CD4+ T cells sorted from blood. Subset reported: CD45RA+ positively selected. The receptor comes from a woman aged 25 to 45 in good health. This chain links TRBV5-1 with TRBJ2-7; D gene unclear. The CDR3: CASSSASGFYEQYF. CDR3 bases: TGCGCCAGCAGCTCTGCCTCGGGCTTCTACGAGCAGTACTTC.